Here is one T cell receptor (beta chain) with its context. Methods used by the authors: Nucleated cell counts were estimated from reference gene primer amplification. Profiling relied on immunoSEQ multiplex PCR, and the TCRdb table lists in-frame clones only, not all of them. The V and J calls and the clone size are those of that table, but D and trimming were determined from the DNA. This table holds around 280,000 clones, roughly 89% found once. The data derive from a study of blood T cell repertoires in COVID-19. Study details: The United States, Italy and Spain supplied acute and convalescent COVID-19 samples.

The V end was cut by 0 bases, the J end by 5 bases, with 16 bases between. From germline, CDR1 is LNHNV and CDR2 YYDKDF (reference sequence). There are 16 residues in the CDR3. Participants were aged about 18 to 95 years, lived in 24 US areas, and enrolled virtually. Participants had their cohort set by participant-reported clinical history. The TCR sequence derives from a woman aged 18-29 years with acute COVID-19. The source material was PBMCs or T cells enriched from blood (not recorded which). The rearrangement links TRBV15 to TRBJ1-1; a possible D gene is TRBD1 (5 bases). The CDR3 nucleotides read TGTGCCACCAGCAGAGAGGTCCTGACAGTGGGAACTGAAGCTTTCTTT. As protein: CATSREVLTVGTEAFF.